This T cell receptor beta chain was sequenced during a study of T-cell reconstitution after alpha-beta-depleted transplantation in children. As it was prepared, the TCRbeta library received unique molecular identifiers. A single record per CDR3 protein comes from TCRdb applying MiXCR to the PCR reads. Of 300,000 to 400,000 distinct CDR3 sequences listed, around 16% were seen once; the top ten hold roughly 41%. For this clonotype: What it recognizes is unknown.

With 1 base removed from V and 7 bases from J, the gap between germline ends came to 11 bases. CDR1 and CDR2 from the germline V gene are LGHNA and YNFKEQ. This CDR3 is 13 amino acids long. Study-wide points: For some patients, TCRbeta diversity was high at day 60 because of recipient T cells and thymic progenitors that survived. One year post-transplant, T-cell counts and diversity were largely derived from T cells produced anew. Reportedly, only several hundred clones from non-depleted graft cells drove alpha-beta T-cell counts at about two months.

Sequences were derived from PBMCs, mostly from graft donor cells, sampled 360 days after TCRalphabeta/CD19-depleted stem cell transplant. V is TRBV4-2 and J is TRBJ2-7, with D hard to call. The receptor's source is a male patient aged 2 to 9 who had a stem cell transplant for acute lymphoblastic leukemia, so the T cells may come from the graft donor. CDR3 sequence (DNA): TGTGCCAGCAGCCAAGGGCCTTTAGGGGAGCAGTACTTC. This gives the protein CASSQGPLGEQYF.